This is a list of T cell receptor beta chains from one sample in a study of T cell responses to AZD1222 COVID-19 vaccine. Clones were sequenced by immunoSEQ multiplex PCR, and TCRdb holds only the in-frame ones, with some missing. Here the sample table reports over 140,000 clones. Source material: peripheral blood. Receptors were obtained from an adult in good health. The CDR3 runs from the conserved cysteine through the conserved F or W. The D gene is left open where the match is weak.

TRBJ2-7,TRBV7-2,.,TGTGCCAGCAGCCCCCGTGGCAGGGGGGGAGTGTCGGCCTACGAGCAGTACTTC,CASSPRGRGGVSAYEQYF
TRBJ1-2,TRBV9,.,TGTGCCAGCAGCGTGGCACAGGGCGTCGGCTATGGCTACACCTTC,CASSVAQGVGYGYTF
TRBJ2-1,TRBV4-1,.,TGCGCCAGCAGCCAAGCGGAGGGGACGTTGAGTGAGCAGTTCTTC,CASSQAEGTLSEQFF
TRBJ1-4,TRBV5-6,TRBD1,TGTGCCAGCAGCATGGGACAGGGCAGAGAAAAACTGTTTTTT,CASSMGQGREKLFF
TRBJ1-5,TRBV7-9,.,TGTGCCAGCAGCTTAGCCAGGGCGGGAGATAATCAGCCCCAGCATTTT,CASSLARAGDNQPQHF
TRBJ1-1,TRBV11-2,.,TGTGCCAGCAGCTTAGTAATGGGTGTAGTGAACACTGAAGCTTTCTTT,CASSLVMGVVNTEAFF
TRBJ2-2,TRBV7-2,TRBD1,TGTGCCAGCAGCTCCCCCTGGGTAGCAGGGGGTTCCGGGGAGCTGTTTTTT,CASSSPWVAGGSGELFF
TRBJ2-5,TRBV9,TRBD2,TGTGCCAGCAGCGTATCAGCGGGGGGGCTAGAGACCCAGTACTTC,CASSVSAGGLETQYF
TRBJ2-5,TRBV5-8,.,TGTGCCAGCAGCCGGGGGTCCGGGGGCATTCAAGAGACCCAGTACTTC,CASSRGSGGIQETQYF
TRBJ2-7,TRBV7-9,TRBD1,TGTGCCAGCAGCCACAGTCCCGGGACAGCGGCCTACGAGCAGTACTTC,CASSHSPGTAAYEQYF
TRBJ2-1,TRBV29-1,.,TGCAGCGTTGAAATGGACTGGGACAATGAGCAGTTCTTC,CSVEMDWDNEQFF
TRBJ1-4,TRBV30,.,TGTGCCTGGAGTGCGGCTGTGGTGGGGGAAAAACTGTTTTTT,CAWSAAVVGEKLFF
TRBJ1-3,TRBV28,.,TGTGCCAGCAGTTTAACTGGAAGAGCCGGAAACACCATATATTTT,CASSLTGRAGNTIYF
TRBJ2-7,TRBV3-1/TRBV3-2,.,TGTGCCAGCAGCCCGGGACGGGGCTACGAGCAGTACTTC,CASSPGRGYEQYF
TRBJ2-6,TRBV6-5,.,TGTGCCAGCAGCCTAGGGGATCCTGGGGCCAACGTCCTGACTTTC,CASSLGDPGANVLTF
TRBJ2-3,TRBV18,TRBD1,TGTGCCAGCTCACCCCCCACAGGGGGCGCAGATACGCAGTATTTT,CASSPPTGGADTQYF
TRBJ1-1,TRBV6-1,TRBD1,TGTGCCAGCAGTGATGCGGGACAGGGGATGAACACTGAAGCTTTCTTT,CASSDAGQGMNTEAFF
TRBJ1-1,TRBV7-7,.,TGTGCCAGCAGCAAGGACAGGAACACTGAAGCTTTCTTT,CASSKDRNTEAFF
TRBJ1-5,TRBV7-2,TRBD1,TGTGCCAGCAGCTTAGGGGACAGGGGGAGTAGGGGCAATCAGCCCCAGCATTTT,CASSLGDRGSRGNQPQHF
TRBJ1-2,TRBV19,.,TGTGCCAGTAGTATATCCCCCGATGTACCCTATGGCTACACCTTC,CASSISPDVPYGYTF
TRBJ1-2,TRBV4-3,.,TGCGCCAGCAGCCACACCCCAGGGTCCCAAAACTATGGCTACACCTTC,CASSHTPGSQNYGYTF
TRBJ1-2,TRBV9,.,TGTGCCAGCAGCGCCCGACAGACTAACTATGGCTACACCTTC,CASSARQTNYGYTF
TRBJ2-7,TRBV2,TRBD1,TGTGCCAGCACCCCAGGACAGGGCCCCTACGAGCAGTACTTC,CASTPGQGPYEQYF
TRBJ1-6,TRBV6-6,.,TGTGCCAGCAGTGCCCCCGAGGGGCAGGGGAGATCACCCCTCCACTTT,CASSAPEGQGRSPLHF
TRBJ1-6,TRBV6-1,.,TGTGCCAGCAGTGGCACGGGGAGCTCCTATAATTCACCCCTCCACTTT,CASSGTGSSYNSPLHF
TRBJ1-6,TRBV5-5,.,TGTGCCAGCAGCTTCCTGGGGTCCCCAATGAATTCACCCCTCCACTTT,CASSFLGSPMNSPLHF
TRBJ2-3,TRBV5-1,TRBD1,TGCGCCAGCAGCGACAGGGGGACAGATACGCAGTATTTT,CASSDRGTDTQYF
TRBJ1-3,TRBV5-5,TRBD1,TGTGCCAGCAGCCCTTATGACAGGGTTGGAAACACCATATATTTT,CASSPYDRVGNTIYF
TRBJ2-1,TRBV7-3,.,TGTGCCAGCAGCTTAACGGGAGGAGTGAGTGAGCAGTTCTTC,CASSLTGGVSEQFF
TRBJ1-1,TRBV19,.,TGTGCCAGTACCCCGAGTTGGGGGCAAGCTTTCTTT,CASTPSWGQAFF
TRBJ2-3,TRBV11-3,.,TGTGCCAGCAGCCTTCGGGACAGCACAGATACGCAGTATTTT,CASSLRDSTDTQYF
TRBJ2-2,TRBV7-3,TRBD2,TGTGCCAGCAGCACGGGACTAGCGTCAAACACCGGGGAGCTGTTTTTT,CASSTGLASNTGELFF
TRBJ1-2,TRBV6-2/TRBV6-3,TRBD1,TGTGCCAGCAGTCACGGGACAGGGAGGATTTCTGGCTACACCTTC,CASSHGTGRISGYTF
TRBJ2-1,TRBV7-2,TRBD2,TGTGCCAGCAGCTTAGGCGGAGCGGGGGGTAATGAGCAGTTCTTC,CASSLGGAGGNEQFF
TRBJ2-7,TRBV19,.,TGTGCCAGTAGTAGTGACAGGAGCTCCTACGAGCAGTACTTC,CASSSDRSSYEQYF
TRBJ1-2,TRBV18,.,TGTGCCAGCTCACCATGGCAGACCCCCGGGCCTAACTATGGCTACACCTTC,CASSPWQTPGPNYGYTF
TRBJ2-2,TRBV3-1/TRBV3-2,.,TGTGCCAGCAGCCAAGTCGGGGAATCCGGGGAGCTGTTTTTT,CASSQVGESGELFF
TRBJ1-5,TRBV23-1,.,TGCGCCAGCAGTCAATCGGGGGACCAGGGATGTAATCAGCCCCAGCATTTT,CASSQSGDQGCNQPQHF
TRBJ2-2,TRBV9,.,TGTGCCAGCCAAGTGGGGCAGAGCAACACCGGGGAGCTGTTTTTT,CASQVGQSNTGELFF
TRBJ2-7,TRBV7-3,.,TGTGCCAGCAGCTTGGACGGCGGAAGCTCCTACGAGCAGTACTTC,CASSLDGGSSYEQYF
TRBJ2-7,TRBV2,TRBD1,TGTGCCAGCACCAAAGGGGGACAGAGCCTCTACGAGCAGTACTTC,CASTKGGQSLYEQYF
TRBJ1-1,TRBV2,TRBD1,TGTGCCAGCAAGGTGGGATCAGGGGGAGGCACTGAAGCTTTCTTT,CASKVGSGGGTEAFF
TRBJ2-1,TRBV18,.,TGTGCCAGCTCACCACCATCCGGGTCCCATGAGCAGTTCTTC,CASSPPSGSHEQFF
TRBJ1-2,TRBV11-2,.,TGTGCCAGCAGCTCCCTGAGGGGACCTGACTATGGCTACACCTTC,CASSSLRGPDYGYTF
TRBJ2-1,TRBV7-6,.,TGTGCCAGCAGCTCCGGGGGGCTCAATGAGCAGTTCTTC,CASSSGGLNEQFF
TRBJ2-5,TRBV18,TRBD2,TGTGCCAGCTCCCCTTTAGCGGGGCCGGAGACCCAGTACTTC,CASSPLAGPETQYF
TRBJ2-6,TRBV7-6,TRBD1,TGTGCCAGCAGCTCCCCCGGGACAGGGACCGACGTCCTGACTTTC,CASSSPGTGTDVLTF
TRBJ1-4,TRBV10-3,.,TGTGCCATCAGTGGCAGGTTGAATGAAAAACTGTTTTTT,CAISGRLNEKLFF
TRBJ1-4,TRBV9,.,TGTGCCAGCAGCGTAGGGCCTACAAATGAAAAACTGTTTTTT,CASSVGPTNEKLFF
TRBJ1-3,TRBV3-1/TRBV3-2,TRBD1,TGTGCCAGCAGCCGGGGACAGTTCGGAAACACCATATATTTT,CASSRGQFGNTIYF
TRBJ1-4,TRBV3-1/TRBV3-2,.,TGTGCCAGCAGCCAAGGGGGGAATGAAAAACTGTTTTTT,CASSQGGNEKLFF
TRBJ2-7,TRBV5-1,.,TGCGCCAGCAGCTTGACAGGGTATTACGAGCAGTACTTC,CASSLTGYYEQYF
TRBJ2-1,TRBV30,.,TGTGCCTGGGGACATTACAATGAGCAGTTCTTC,CAWGHYNEQFF
TRBJ2-7,TRBV9,TRBD2,TGTGCCAGCAGCCCCAGTCCTAGCGGGGGGCTCTACGAGCAGTACTTC,CASSPSPSGGLYEQYF